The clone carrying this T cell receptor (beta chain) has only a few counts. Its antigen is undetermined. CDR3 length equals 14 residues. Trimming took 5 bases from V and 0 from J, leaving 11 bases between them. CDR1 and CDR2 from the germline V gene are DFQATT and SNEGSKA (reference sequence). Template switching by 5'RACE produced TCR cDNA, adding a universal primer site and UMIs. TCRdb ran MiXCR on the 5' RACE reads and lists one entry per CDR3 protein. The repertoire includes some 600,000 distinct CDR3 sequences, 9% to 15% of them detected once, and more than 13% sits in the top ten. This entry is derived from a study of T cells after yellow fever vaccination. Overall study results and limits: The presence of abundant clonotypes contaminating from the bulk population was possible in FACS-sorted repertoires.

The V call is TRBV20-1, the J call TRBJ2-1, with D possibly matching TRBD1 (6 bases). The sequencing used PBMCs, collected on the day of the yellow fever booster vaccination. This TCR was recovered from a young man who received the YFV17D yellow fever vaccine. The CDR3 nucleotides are TGCAGTGCTCCCCCACAGGGCTCCTACAATGAGCAGTTCTTC. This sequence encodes CSAPPQGSYNEQFF.